The 20 T cell receptor beta chains given below trace back to one sample, sequenced in a study of blood T cells in healthy people across ages. A second PCR, run for about 6 to 12 cycles, used a sample-barcoded 5' primer plus a J-beta primer mix. One entry per CDR3 protein results from TCRdb running MiXCR on the 5' RACE reads. The repertoire has about 500,000 distinct CDR3 sequences, 24% of them found once; the top ten carry under 9%. These data were also reused for a study on T cells of mothers and their children.

The sample comprised blood. These receptors originate from a boy between 10 and 17 years old in good health.

J is TRBJ2-3 and V is TRBV5-1, with D perhaps TRBD2 (6 bases). Between the trimmed V and J ends, which lost 1 base and 2 bases, there was a span of 8 bases. Germline V gives CDR1 SGHRS, CDR2 YFSETQ. The CDR3 spans 14 residues. The CDR3 DNA is TGCGCCAGCAGCTTGCGGGAGAACACAGATACGCAGTATTTT. Translating it yields CASSLRENTDTQYF.

This rearrangement joins TRBV5-6 to TRBJ1-2; 8 bases are a match to TRBD1. CDR3 length: 13 residues. Per the germline V gene, CDR1 is SGHDT and CDR2 is YYEEEE. V lost 1 base, J lost 7 bases, and 3 bases stayed unmatched. CDR3 sequence: CASSLKQGGGYTF. In DNA form, the CDR3 reads TGTGCCAGCAGCTTGAAACAGGGGGGTGGCTACACCTTC.

This clonotype was seen only a few times. CDR3 residues: CASNKGGGKLFF. The CDR3 nucleotides read TGTGCCAGCAACAAAGGGGGGGGAAAACTGTTTTTT. The genes are TRBV7-2 and TRBJ1-4; possible D gene TRBD1, 6 bases. There are 12 residues in the CDR3. V lost 7 bases, J lost 10 bases, and 13 bases lay in between. Germline CDR1 and CDR2: SGHTA and FQGNSA.

Only a few counts were recorded for this clonotype. CDR3 DNA: TGTGCCAGCAGATCGACAGGGCCCTCCTACGAGCAGTACTTC. It encodes CASRSTGPSYEQYF. The V gene is TRBV28, the J gene TRBJ2-7; 7 bases are a match to TRBD1. V trimming: 6 bases; J trimming: 0 bases; junction bases outside the gene matches: 5. This CDR3 spans 14 amino acids. Germline lookup yields CDR1 MDHEN and CDR2 SYDVKM.

Many counts were recorded for this clonotype. The chain carries TRBV29-1 and TRBJ1-1; D perhaps matches TRBD1 (6 bases). The CDR3 length is 16 residues. Between the trimmed V and J ends, which lost 6 bases and 3 bases, there was a span of 23 bases. Germline assignment: CDR1 SQVTM and CDR2 ANQGSEA. CDR3 DNA sequence: TGCAGCGTCGGAGCAGTTTATGGGGGCGCGGACACTGAAGCTTTCTTT. Translating gives CSVGAVYGGADTEAFF.

This sequence joins TRBV27 and TRBJ2-3; TRBD1 matches at 12 bases. J lost 3 bases, V lost 7 bases, and 5 bases had no gene match. Germline CDR1 reads MNHEY; CDR2 reads SMNVEV (reference sequence). The CDR3 has 15 amino acids. The CDR3 DNA follows: TGTGCCAGCATGGGGGACAGGGGGCAGACAGATACGCAGTATTTT. As protein: CASMGDRGQTDTQYF.

The sample holds many counts of this clonotype. The chain joins TRBV6-5 to TRBJ1-5; 10 bases match TRBD1. Unmatched junction bases numbered 6, after V lost 4 bases and J lost 6 bases. CDR1 is MNHEY and CDR2 is SVGAGI in the germline V gene. CDR3 length: 15 amino acids. CDR3: CASSSAGTGAQPQHF. The CDR3 region has the DNA TGTGCCAGCAGTTCCGCCGGGACAGGGGCTCAGCCCCAGCATTTT.

The V and J genes are TRBV20-1 and TRBJ2-5, with D tentatively TRBD1 or TRBD2 (5 bases each). This CDR3 has 17 residues. The germline V gene encodes CDR1 DFQATT and CDR2 SNEGSKA (reference sequence). Trimming pared 1 base from V and 0 bases from J, leaving 18 bases between. The DNA for the CDR3 is TGCAGTGCTAGAGTCACGGGTCCGGGGCCATACCAAGAGACCCAGTACTTC. Its protein product is CSARVTGPGPYQETQYF.

There are a few counts of this clonotype. The genes are TRBV29-1 and TRBJ2-7; 7 bases align to TRBD1. The V and J ends lost 5 bases and 0 bases, in that order; junction bases with no gene match: 7. Germline assignment: CDR1 SQVTM and CDR2 ANQGSEA. The CDR3 has 14 residues. The CDR3 region has the DNA TGCAGCGTTCGAATAGGGACAGTCTCCTACGAGCAGTACTTC. This encodes CSVRIGTVSYEQYF.

This clonotype was found a few times. The chain links TRBV6-1 to TRBJ2-5; D remains unclear. Deletions cut 6 bases from V and 5 bases from J, with 16 bases between. Germline CDR1 reads MNHNS; CDR2 reads SASEGT. The CDR3 length is 14 residues. CDR3 coding DNA: TGTGCCAGCAGAGAGGTACTGGGATGGGAGACCCAGTACTTC. The encoded protein is CASREVLGWETQYF.

This chain connects TRBV18 to TRBJ2-3, with D tentatively TRBD1 (6 bases). The CDR3 is 14 amino acids. Germline assignment: CDR1 KGHSH and CDR2 LQKENI. The ends were cut back, 1 base at V and 2 bases at J, with 7 bases in the middle. The chain's CDR3 is CASSPHRDTDTQYF. In nucleotides, the CDR3 is TGTGCCAGCTCACCACACAGGGACACAGATACGCAGTATTTT.

This chain uses TRBV3-1 with TRBJ2-1, with D perhaps matching TRBD2 (5 bases). The assigned J gene may be wrong: the sequence end matches TRBJ2-5 better. Germline CDR1 and CDR2: LGHDT and YNNKEL (reference sequence). The CDR3 covers 14 residues. CDR3 nucleotide sequence: TGTGCCAGCCGGACTTGGACGATCTTGGGGACCCAGTACTTC. Amino acid sequence: CASRTWTILGTQYF.

This clonotype was detected many times. The genes are TRBV28 and TRBJ2-7; D unclear. The CDR3 spans 12 residues. Trimming left V 4 bases short and J 4 bases short, with 8 bases between. In germline, CDR1 is MDHEN, CDR2 SYDVKM. CDR3 in amino acids: CASSSRAYEQYF. As DNA, the CDR3 is TGTGCCAGCAGTTCCAGAGCTTACGAGCAGTACTTC.

This clonotype was detected ten times or more. The chain uses TRBV6-4 and TRBJ1-1; 8 bases agree with TRBD1. Germline CDR1 MRHNA, CDR2 SNTAGT. The CDR3 is made up of 14 amino acids. V dropped 5 bases and J dropped 3; count of bases not matched to a gene: 5. The DNA of the CDR3 is TGTGCCAGCAGTCTGACAGGGGAGGACACTGAAGCTTTCTTT. It specifies CASSLTGEDTEAFF.

This clonotype was observed a handful of times. This chain uses TRBV6-2 or TRBV6-3 with TRBJ2-7; 11 bases map to TRBD2. The CDR3 covers 15 residues. The germline CDR1 and CDR2 sequences are MNHEY and SVGEGT. The V gene end was trimmed by 6 bases and the J gene end by 3 bases; junction bases not matched to a gene: 7. The CDR3 nucleotides read TGTGCCAGCAGCCGACTAGCGGGAAGGGGCTACGAGCAGTACTTC. Protein: CASSRLAGRGYEQYF.

This clonotype was counted between two and nine times. This chain links TRBV12-3 or TRBV12-4 with TRBJ2-5; 14 nucleotides agree with TRBD2. The J call may be wrong; the DNA end is better matched by TRBJ2-1. The CDR3 runs 16 residues. The CDR3 sequence is CASSSRGLAGEGEQFF. In DNA form, the CDR3 reads TGTGCCAGCAGTTCCCGGGGACTAGCGGGGGAGGGTGAGCAGTTCTTC.

This clonotype turned up a few times. The chain couples TRBV15 to TRBJ1-1; 8 nucleotides match TRBD1. The length of the CDR3 is 16 residues. The J segment lost 7 bases and the V segment lost 0 bases, leaving 10 bases of the junction unmatched. From germline, CDR1 is LNHNV and CDR2 YYDKDF (reference sequence). CDR3 in amino acids: CATSRDGGQARGEAFF. In DNA form, the CDR3 reads TGTGCCACCAGCAGAGATGGGGGACAGGCCCGTGGTGAAGCTTTCTTT.

This clonotype came up a few times. The DNA of the CDR3 is TGCAGTGCTAGAGGGGCCAGGGGATATGGCTACACCTTC. It translates to CSARGARGYGYTF. The rearrangement uses TRBV20-1 and TRBJ1-2; possible D gene TRBD1, 6 bases. There are 13 residues in the CDR3. Germline V gene sequence: CDR1 DFQATT, CDR2 SNEGSKA (reference sequence). V was shortened by 1 base and J by 5 bases, with 11 bases between the two germline ends.

The chain is built from TRBV29-1 and TRBJ1-4; 9 bases map to TRBD1. The CDR3 runs 13 residues. V shed 7 bases, J shed 5 bases, and the junction held 5 bases outside the gene matches. Germline loops: CDR1 SQVTM, CDR2 ANQGSEA. The CDR3 DNA follows: TGCAGCGGGAAAGGACAGGGGAATGAAAAACTGTTTTTT. Protein sequence: CSGKGQGNEKLFF.

This chain joins TRBV6-5 and TRBJ1-2, with 8 positions matching TRBD1. Germline values: CDR1 MNHEY, CDR2 SVGAGI. There are 14 residues in the CDR3. The V and J ends lost 2 bases and 5 bases, in that order; junction bases with no gene match: 4. In DNA, the CDR3 is TGTGCCAGCAGTTACCGAGGGACAGGTTATGGCTACACCTTC. As protein: CASSYRGTGYGYTF.